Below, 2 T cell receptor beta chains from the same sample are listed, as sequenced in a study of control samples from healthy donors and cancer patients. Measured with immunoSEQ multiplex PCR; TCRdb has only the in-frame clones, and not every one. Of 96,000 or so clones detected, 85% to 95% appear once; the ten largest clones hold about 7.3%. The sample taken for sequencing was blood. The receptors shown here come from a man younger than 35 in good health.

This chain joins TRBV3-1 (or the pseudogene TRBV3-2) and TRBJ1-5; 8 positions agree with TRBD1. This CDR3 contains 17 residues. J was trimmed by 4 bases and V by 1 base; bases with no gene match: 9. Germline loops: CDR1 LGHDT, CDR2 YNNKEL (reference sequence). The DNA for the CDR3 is TGTGCCAGCAGCCAAGCAACAGGGGGACATAGAAATCAGCCCCAGCATTTT. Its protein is CASSQATGGHRNQPQHF.

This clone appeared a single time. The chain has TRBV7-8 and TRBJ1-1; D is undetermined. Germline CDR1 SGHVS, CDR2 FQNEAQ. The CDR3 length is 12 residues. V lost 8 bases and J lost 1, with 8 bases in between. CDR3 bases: TGTGCCAGCCGGGCTGGGAACACTGAAGCTTTCTTT. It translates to CASRAGNTEAFF.